This T cell receptor (beta chain) appears in the sequencing data of a study of early T cells in non-severe SARS-CoV-2 infection. TCRdb analysed the 5' RACE reads with MiXCR anew, one entry per CDR3 protein. The table has 71,000 or so distinct CDR3 sequences, roughly an eighth seen once. The CDR3 is made up of 14 amino acids. Per the germline V gene, CDR1 is MNHEY and CDR2 is SVGEGT. V was trimmed by 10 bases and J by 1 base, leaving 16 bases between them. The sequence came from an adult who was a healthcare worker with PCR-confirmed SARS-CoV-2 infection or an uninfected control (not recorded which). The chain employs TRBV6-2 or TRBV6-3 and TRBJ1-1; the D gene is possibly TRBD1 (5 bases). Sequencing used whole blood. CDR3 protein: CATTLGTENTEAFF. The CDR3, as DNA: TGTGCCACCACGCTGGGGACGGAGAACACTGAAGCTTTCTTT.